The 8 T cell receptor beta chains reported below all come from one sample, sequenced in a study of blood T cell repertoires in COVID-19. Sequencing was performed with immunoSEQ multiplex PCR; in TCRdb, only in-frame clones are kept and a portion is missing. The sample gives more than 120,000 clones, roughly 89% of which show up once; 8.6% is in the top ten. Sequenced input: peripheral blood. The receptors come from a woman aged 45-65 years with active or convalescent COVID-19.

This chain joins TRBV28 and TRBJ2-1, with 12 positions matching TRBD2. After removal of 2 bases from V and 6 bases from J, the junction contained 8 bases not matched to a gene. The V gene's germline CDR1 is MDHEN and CDR2 SYDVKM. The CDR3 consists of 17 residues. The CDR3 protein is CASSLLDLAGGRNEQFF. CDR3 in DNA: TGTGCCAGCAGTTTACTCGATCTAGCGGGAGGGCGCAATGAGCAGTTCTTC.

The chain couples TRBV9 to TRBJ2-1, with 11 bases aligning to TRBD2. The CDR3 extends over 16 amino acids. Germline CDR1 is SGDLS and CDR2 is YYNGEE. V lost 0 bases, J lost 3 bases, and 2 bases stayed unmatched. The CDR3 bases are TGTGCCAGCAGCGTAGAACTAGCGGGAGTCTACAATGAGCAGTTCTTC. The encoded protein is CASSVELAGVYNEQFF.

This chain joins TRBV11-2 and TRBJ1-4; no definite D call. The V end was cut by 5 bases, the J end by 0 bases, with 7 bases between. The germline V gene encodes CDR1 SGHAT and CDR2 FQNNGV. CDR3 length equals 14 residues. CDR3 sequence (DNA): TGTGCCAGCAGCCTAGGCGCAACTAATGAAAAACTGTTTTTT. Residues: CASSLGATNEKLFF.

This chain joins TRBV28 and TRBJ1-1; D perhaps matches TRBD1 (5 bases). The germline V and J ends were trimmed by 5 bases and 4 bases, with 17 bases remaining between them. CDR3 length equals 15 residues. Germline assignment: CDR1 MDHEN and CDR2 SYDVKM. As DNA, the CDR3 is TGTGCCAGCAGTGGCCCTTGGCAGGGCGCCACTGAAGCTTTCTTT. Its protein product is CASSGPWQGATEAFF.

This clone has only a few counts. The CDR3 sequence: CASSQESGVSAYGYTF. CDR3 sequence (DNA): TGCGCCAGCAGCCAAGAATCAGGGGTCTCCGCCTATGGCTACACCTTC. V usage is TRBV4-1 and J usage is TRBJ1-2, with D possibly being TRBD1 (6 bases). Germline V CDR1 and CDR2: MGHRA, YSYEKL. CDR3 length: 16 amino acids. Trimming removed 0 bases from V and 4 bases from J, with 15 bases in between.

The chain recombines TRBV7-9 with TRBJ2-1, with D possibly matching TRBD2 (5 bases). Germline V gene lookup returns CDR1 SEHNR and CDR2 FQNEAQ (reference sequence). This CDR3 region has 12 residues. V was shortened by 6 bases and J by 4 bases, with 7 bases between the two germline ends. This chain's CDR3 is CASSDYYNEQFF. In DNA, the CDR3 is TGTGCCAGCAGTGACTATTACAATGAGCAGTTCTTC.

The rearrangement uses TRBV7-2 and TRBJ2-7; 9 nucleotides agree with TRBD1. Trimming took 5 bases from V and 2 from J; bases not matched to a gene: 4. CDR3 size: 14 residues. The germline V gene has CDR1 SGHTA and CDR2 FQGNSA. The CDR3 DNA sequence: TGTGCCAGCAGCCCGCGGACAGGGGCCTACGAGCAGTACTTC. This encodes CASSPRTGAYEQYF.

The rearrangement joins TRBV27 to TRBJ2-5; 8 positions agree with TRBD1. This CDR3 spans 14 amino acids. With V trimmed by 5 bases and J by 3 bases, 5 bases remained unmatched. The germline CDR1 and CDR2 sequences are MNHEY and SMNVEV (reference sequence). CDR3 amino acids: CASSPGGAKETQYF. CDR3 nucleotides: TGTGCCAGCAGTCCAGGGGGCGCGAAAGAGACCCAGTACTTC.